This T cell receptor (beta chain) was identified during a study of shared T cell receptors in the human thymus. V was pared by 7 bases and J by 3 bases, with 15 bases between. The V gene's germline CDR1 is MNHNS and CDR2 SASEGT. This CDR3 has 15 residues. Libraries were prepared by immunoSEQ multiplex PCR; TCRdb keeps only in-frame clonotypes and omits some of them. The sample lists about 380,000 clones; approximately 95% were seen once. Material for sequencing was thymocytes. The chain couples TRBV6-1 to TRBJ2-2, with D possibly TRBD2 on 6 matching bases. The receptor comes from a human donor. CDR3 nucleotide sequence: TGTGCCAGCACCGAGGGACTCGAAGACACCGGGGAGCTGTTTTTT. This codes for CASTEGLEDTGELFF.